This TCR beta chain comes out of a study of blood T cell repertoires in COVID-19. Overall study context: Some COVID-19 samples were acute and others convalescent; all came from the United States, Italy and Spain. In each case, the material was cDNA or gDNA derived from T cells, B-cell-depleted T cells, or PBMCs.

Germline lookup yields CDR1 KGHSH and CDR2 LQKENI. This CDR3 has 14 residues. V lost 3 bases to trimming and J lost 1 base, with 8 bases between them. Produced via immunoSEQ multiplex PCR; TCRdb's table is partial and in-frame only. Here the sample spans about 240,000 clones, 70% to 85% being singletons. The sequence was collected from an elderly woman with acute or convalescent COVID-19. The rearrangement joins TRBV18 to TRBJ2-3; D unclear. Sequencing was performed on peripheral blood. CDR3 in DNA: TGTGCCAGCTCACCCATATCGGGCACAGATACGCAGTATTTT. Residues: CASSPISGTDTQYF.